This TCR beta chain is from a study of CXCR3-negative and CXCR3-positive naive CD8 T cells. On this clonotype itself: The target antigen is unknown.

Regarding the study as a whole: TRB CDR3s of CXCR3-positive naive cells were more hydrophobic than those of CXCR3-negative naive cells.

This CDR3 contains 12 residues. UMI-labeled TRB cDNA libraries were prepared by 5' RACE. After re-calling the 5' RACE reads, TCRdb lists one entry per CDR3 protein, DNA absent. With 50,000 to 65,000 distinct CDR3 sequences in the sample, the ten largest clones hold roughly 0.75%. The V gene is TRBV12-3 or TRBV12-4, the J gene TRBJ2-7; the D gene TCRdb calls, TRBD1, cannot be checked with no DNA. The source of this sequence is a human donor in good health. Some clones in this sample may be carry-over from other donors' samples. Sequences were obtained from naive CXCR3+ CD8+ T cells from blood. Subset denoted: CD45RO-CCR7+CD27+CD95- naive CD8+ T cells expressing CXCR3 (TNR3+). CDR3 loop: CASGGQRYEQYF.